This passage covers 23 T cell receptor beta chains from one sample sequenced in a study of OX40 agonist ivuxolimab in advanced cancers. Assay used: immunoSEQ multiplex PCR; TCRdb lists only in-frame clones, some missing. The sample lists about 60,000 clones; about 90% were seen once. The sequencing here drew on CD4+ or CD8+ T cells sorted from blood, taken in a trial of the OX40 agonist ivuxolimab. The receptors derive from an adult with an advanced solid tumor such as melanoma, head and neck, liver or kidney cancer.

This chain links TRBV7-9 with TRBJ2-7; 8 nucleotides match TRBD2. Germline V gives CDR1 SEHNR, CDR2 FQNEAQ (reference sequence). Germline trimming cut 5 bases from V and 0 bases from J; bases unmatched to any gene: 3. The length of the CDR3 is 14 residues. This CDR3 is CASSNSGNSYEQYV. CDR3 bases: TGTGCCAGCAGCAATAGCGGGAACTCCTACGAGCAGTACGTC.

The chain carries TRBV27 and TRBJ2-7; 11 nucleotides align to TRBD1. The CDR3 loop spans 14 amino acids. CDR1 is MNHEY, CDR2 SMNVEV, per germline (reference sequence). Losses at the gene ends were 6 bases for V and 2 bases for J; bases not matched to a gene: 3. The CDR3 region has the DNA TGTGCCAGCAGGACGGGACAGGGGGCCTACGAGCAGTACTTC. It encodes CASRTGQGAYEQYF.

This chain links TRBV2 with TRBJ2-2, with D hard to call. V lost 11 bases and J lost 0, with 10 bases in between. Germline V CDR1 and CDR2: SNHLY, FYNNEI. The CDR3 has 13 residues. As DNA, the CDR3 is TGTGCCCGCGCGACTCCGAACACCGGGGAGCTGTTTTTT. This translates into CARATPNTGELFF.

The V gene is TRBV6-1, the J gene TRBJ1-2; D remains ambiguous. From germline, CDR1 is MNHNS and CDR2 SASEGT. V shed 7 bases and J shed 0 bases, with 12 bases lying between them. The CDR3 totals 14 residues. The CDR3 sequence is CASTPEIPNYGYTF. The CDR3 DNA sequence: TGTGCCAGCACCCCTGAGATTCCTAACTATGGCTACACCTTC.

This chain joins TRBV4-1 and TRBJ2-2; D perhaps matches TRBD2 (5 bases). CDR3 length: 16 residues. Germline V lookup: CDR1 MGHRA, CDR2 YSYEKL. Deletions cut 1 base from V and 6 bases from J, with 15 bases between. CDR3: CASSQATGFLAGELFF. CDR3 in DNA: TGCGCCAGCAGCCAAGCGACGGGGTTCCTCGCCGGGGAGCTGTTTTTT.

The genes are TRBV29-1 and TRBJ1-2; 8 bases agree with TRBD1. The germline gives CDR1 SQVTM, CDR2 ANQGSEA. CDR3 length: 13 amino acids. V gave up 5 bases and J gave up 7 bases; unmatched junction bases: 9. The DNA of the CDR3 is TGCAGCGTTCCCACGGACGGACAGGGTGGCTACACCTTC. Translating gives CSVPTDGQGGYTF.

The chain combines TRBV25-1 with TRBJ2-2; possibly TRBD1 for D (6 bases). This CDR3 region has 15 residues. Per the germline V gene, CDR1 is MGHDK and CDR2 is SYGVNS. V was cut by 6 bases and J by 4 bases, with 15 bases left in between. Here the CDR3 DNA reads TGTGCCAGCAGCGCAGCAGGGGAGTCCACCGGGGAGCTGTTTTTT. Its translation is CASSAAGESTGELFF.

The chain carries TRBV27 and TRBJ2-5, with D possibly TRBD1 on 5 matching bases. The CDR3 covers 16 residues. Per the germline V gene, CDR1 is MNHEY and CDR2 is SMNVEV (reference sequence). The germline V and J ends were trimmed by 4 bases and 4 bases, with 19 bases remaining between them. CDR3 in amino acids: CASSYTKRGGRETQYF. DNA for the CDR3: TGTGCCAGCAGTTACACAAAAAGGGGTGGAAGAGAGACCCAGTACTTC.

The genes are TRBV5-1 and TRBJ1-2; TRBD1 is a possible D gene (5 bases). The CDR3 is 15 amino acids. Germline values: CDR1 SGHRS, CDR2 YFSETQ. V was clipped by 0 bases and J by 4 bases, with 13 bases between them. The CDR3 loop is CASSLGQGLGYGYTF. The CDR3 DNA follows: TGCGCCAGCAGCTTGGGGCAGGGCCTAGGCTATGGCTACACCTTC.

The V gene is TRBV12-5, the J gene TRBJ2-2; D is unresolved. The CDR3 is 12 amino acids. CDR1 and CDR2 from the germline V gene are LGHNT and FRNRAP. Between the trimmed V and J ends, which lost 6 bases and 5 bases, there was a span of 7 bases. In DNA, the CDR3 is TGTGCTAGTGGGAGCTTTACCGGGGAGCTGTTTTTT. It encodes CASGSFTGELFF.

The rearrangement links TRBV6-5 to TRBJ2-1, with D perhaps assigned TRBD1 or TRBD2 (6 bases each). The germline V gene has CDR1 MNHEY and CDR2 SVGAGI. The CDR3 loop spans 15 amino acids. V lost 0 bases and J lost 7, with 13 bases in between. The CDR3 is CASSYSAGGGNEQFF. For the CDR3, the DNA is TGTGCCAGCAGTTACTCGGCCGGGGGCGGGAATGAGCAGTTCTTC.

The chain couples TRBV6-1 to TRBJ1-1; D might be TRBD1 (5 bases). Germline V gives CDR1 MNHNS, CDR2 SASEGT. This CDR3 has 11 residues. V lost 11 bases and J 6 bases, leaving 13 bases between the germline ends. CDR3 protein: CACPGLAEAFF. CDR3 bases: TGTGCCTGCCCAGGGTTGGCTGAAGCTTTCTTT.

This clone was recorded once. The chain recombines TRBV13 with TRBJ2-1; D is undetermined. From germline, CDR1 is PRHDT and CDR2 FYEKMQ (reference sequence). V shed 0 bases and J shed 0 bases, with 6 bases lying between them. This CDR3 is 15 amino acids long. The CDR3 sequence: CASSLGRFSYNEQFF. The DNA for the CDR3 is TGTGCCAGCAGCTTAGGGAGGTTCTCCTACAATGAGCAGTTCTTC.

The V call is TRBV7-8, the J call TRBJ1-6; D gene unclear. Trimming stripped 3 bases from V and 4 bases from J, with 7 bases between. The CDR3 has 14 amino acids. The germline CDR1 and CDR2 sequences are SGHVS and FQNEAQ. This CDR3 is CASSLRPYNSPLHF. The CDR3 DNA reads as TGTGCCAGCAGCTTGCGTCCTTATAATTCACCCCTCCACTTT. The entire variable domain, with the rest obtained from reference TRBV7-8 and TRBJ1-6, is as follows: GAGVSQSPRYKVAKRGQDVALRCDPISGHVSLFWYQQALGQGPEFLTYFQNEAQLDKSGLPSDRFFAERPEGSVSTLKIQRTQQEDSAVYLCASSLRPYNSPLHFGNGTRLTVT.

The chain combines TRBV4-2 with TRBJ2-7, with unresolved D. The CDR3 is 15 amino acids. V was pared by 3 bases and J by 4 bases, with 16 bases between. The germline gives CDR1 LGHNA, CDR2 YNFKEQ. The CDR3 region has the DNA TGTGCCAGCAGCCAGGAAAAGTGGGCCTCATACGAGCAGTACTTC. Amino acid sequence: CASSQEKWASYEQYF.

The gene calls are TRBV29-1 and TRBJ2-7; 7 bases fit TRBD1. The V gene's germline CDR1 is SQVTM and CDR2 ANQGSEA. With 1 base clipped from V and 0 bases from J, the junction kept 3 bases outside the gene matches. The CDR3 has 14 amino acids. CDR3 nucleotide sequence: TGCAGCGTTGAAGGGGGGACAGACTCCTACGAGCAGTACTTC. Translating it yields CSVEGGTDSYEQYF.

The chain joins TRBV10-3 to TRBJ2-7; a weak D match, TRBD2 (5 bases). Germline CDR1 ENHRY, CDR2 SYGVKD. The CDR3 runs 12 residues. V was shortened by 7 bases and J by 2 bases, with 9 bases between the two germline ends. The CDR3 DNA sequence: TGTGCCATCACTGACGGGGCCTACGAGCAGTACTTC. As protein: CAITDGAYEQYF.

The chain joins TRBV9 to TRBJ2-2; TRBD2 matches 7 bases. The V gene's germline CDR1 is SGDLS and CDR2 YYNGEE. V dropped 0 bases and J dropped 1; count of bases not matched to a gene: 3. CDR3 length: 16 amino acids. The CDR3 loop is CASSVVPSGNTGELFF. CDR3 sequence (DNA): TGTGCCAGCAGCGTAGTCCCTAGCGGGAACACCGGGGAGCTGTTTTTT.

This sequence joins TRBV27 and TRBJ2-1; 12 bases fit TRBD2. There are 15 residues in the CDR3. Germline-derived CDR1 and CDR2 are MNHEY and SMNVEV (reference sequence). Trimming cost V 5 bases and J 5 bases; bases outside gene matches: 4. In nucleotides, the CDR3 is TGTGCCAGCAGTCAGCTAGCGGGAGGGCACAATGAGCAGTTCTTC. Translating gives CASSQLAGGHNEQFF.

V and J are TRBV7-3 and TRBJ2-1; D gene ambiguous. CDR1 is SGHTA, CDR2 FQGTGA, per germline. The V end was cut by 4 bases, the J end by 2 bases, with 6 bases between. This CDR3 comprises 13 residues. CDR3 loop: CASSSLAYNEQFF. The CDR3 coding sequence is TGTGCCAGCAGCTCCCTAGCCTACAATGAGCAGTTCTTC.

The chain carries TRBV30 and TRBJ2-7; 7 bases line up with TRBD1. J lost 6 bases, V lost 3 bases, and 2 bases had no gene match. The germline V gene has CDR1 GTSNPN and CDR2 SVGIG (reference sequence). CDR3 length: 11 residues. The CDR3 DNA sequence: TGTGCCTGGAGAACAGGGGTCGAGCAGTACTTC. This codes for CAWRTGVEQYF.

This clone has only a few counts. The rearrangement joins TRBV29-1 to TRBJ1-2; unclear D gene. The CDR3 runs 15 residues. V gave up 7 bases and J gave up 5 bases, with 23 bases separating them. Germline V gene sequence: CDR1 SQVTM, CDR2 ANQGSEA. This CDR3 reads CSATPDGDQWYGYTF. The CDR3 DNA reads as TGCAGCGCTACGCCCGACGGAGACCAATGGTATGGCTACACCTTC.

The chain has TRBV6-1 and TRBJ2-5; no firm D call. Per germline, CDR1 MNHNS and CDR2 SASEGT. The CDR3 loop spans 13 amino acids. V was trimmed by 1 base and J by 5 bases, leaving 8 bases between them. The DNA for the CDR3 is TGTGCCAGCAGTGAAGTGGTCCGGGAGACCCAGTACTTC. It encodes CASSEVVRETQYF.